This TCR beta chain was obtained from a study of blood T cell repertoires in COVID-19. The wider study: The study drew acute and convalescent COVID-19 samples from the United States, Italy and Spain.

The CDR3 has 16 amino acids. The junction had 8 bases not matched to a gene; V was cut back by 4 bases and J by 8 bases. CDR1 is SGHVS and CDR2 is FNYEAQ in the germline V gene. This table comes from immunoSEQ multiplex PCR, and its TCRdb copy is limited to in-frame clones, with some not included. This table holds 300,000 to 400,000 clones, 88% found once. The chain carries TRBV7-6 and TRBJ2-1, with TRBD2 matching 13 bases. The sequence came from a woman in her seventies with COVID-19, enrolled during active disease. Sequenced material: peripheral blood. CDR3: CASSYTSGGALDEQFF. The CDR3 nucleotides are TGTGCCAGCAGCTACACTAGCGGGGGGGCCCTAGATGAGCAGTTCTTC.